This T cell receptor (beta chain) was sequenced in a study of T cells in Graves' hyperthyroidism and ophthalmopathy. General observations from the study: Median prediction lead before ophthalmopathy onset was about 6.5 months with the model.

V dropped 3 bases and J dropped 4 bases, with 13 bases sitting between them. Germline values: CDR1 GTSNPN, CDR2 SVGIG (reference sequence). The CDR3 is 13 amino acids. For the diagnoses, clinical symptoms, serum thyroxine and TRAb, thyroid ultrasound and orbital computed tomography were used. There are many counts of this clonotype. Its antigen remains unidentified. Amplified TCR beta CDR3 regions came from RNA transcripts. A first-round RT-PCR of the TCR CDR3 used the HTBI primer set. TCRdb used MiXCR to reprocess the multiplex PCR reads, holding one entry per CDR3 protein. Among a few hundred thousand distinct CDR3 sequences listed, around 25% were seen once.

Sequenced: blood. The receptor was derived from a man in his fifties with Graves' hyperthyroidism. V is TRBV30 and J is TRBJ2-7; D is ambiguous. Here the CDR3 reads CAWRGFGRYEQYF. Here the CDR3 DNA reads TGTGCCTGGAGAGGGTTTGGGCGATACGAGCAGTACTTC.